Each of the 28 T cell receptor beta chains below was sequenced from the same sample in a study of blood T cell repertoires in COVID-19. Profiling relied on immunoSEQ multiplex PCR, and the TCRdb table lists in-frame clones only, not all of them. The sample holds 290,000 or so clones; about nine tenths are singletons and the top ten take about 1.1%. The sample consisted of PBMCs or T cells enriched from blood (not recorded which). These receptors came from a woman aged 25 to 39 who had recovered from COVID-19.

This clone was detected once. The genes are TRBV5-4 and TRBJ1-1; TRBD1 matches 12 bases. The CDR3 extends over 18 amino acids. Germline loops: CDR1 SGHNT, CDR2 YYREEE (reference sequence). J gave up 3 bases and V 4 bases, and 13 bases lay outside the gene matches. In nucleotides, the CDR3 is TGTGCCAGCAGCCTGGGAAGGGGACAGGGGGCATGGGACACTGAAGCTTTCTTT. Translated: CASSLGRGQGAWDTEAFF.

This chain uses TRBV28 with TRBJ2-7; 8 nucleotides align to TRBD2. Unmatched junction bases numbered 15, after V lost 3 bases and J lost 5 bases. CDR1 is MDHEN and CDR2 is SYDVKM in the germline V gene. The CDR3 loop spans 17 amino acids. The DNA of the CDR3 is TGTGCCAGCAGTTTTGGTAGCGGGATGGACTTTAGCGACGAGCAGTACTTC. Its translation is CASSFGSGMDFSDEQYF. The whole variable domain, filled in from reference TRBV28 and TRBJ2-7, reads DVKVTQSSRYLVKRTGEKVFLECVQDMDHENMFWYRQDPGLGLRLIYFSYDVKMKEKGDIPEGYSVSREKKERFSLILESASTNQTSMYLCASSFGSGMDFSDEQYFGPGTRLTVT.

The V call is TRBV7-9, the J call TRBJ1-1; 7 bases are shared with TRBD1. The CDR3 extends over 15 amino acids. CDR1 and CDR2 (germline): SEHNR, FQNEAQ (reference sequence). The V segment lost 4 bases and the J segment 2 bases; nucleotides outside the gene matches: 7. The CDR3 reads CASSSVGQANTEAFF. The CDR3 bases are TGTGCCAGCAGCTCGGTCGGACAGGCTAACACTGAAGCTTTCTTT.

The chain is built from TRBV7-9 and TRBJ1-1; 7 bases map to TRBD1. With 1 base clipped from V and 7 bases from J, the junction kept 3 bases outside the gene matches. CDR1 is SEHNR and CDR2 is FQNEAQ in the germline V gene (reference sequence). The CDR3 consists of 13 residues. The CDR3 DNA is TGTGCCAGCAGCTTAGAGGGGGCTGGTGAAGCTTTCTTT. Encoded protein: CASSLEGAGEAFF.

The chain couples TRBV11-1 to TRBJ2-1, with a tentative D call TRBD1 (6 bases). Germline values: CDR1 SGHAT, CDR2 FQDESV (reference sequence). Trimming removed 2 bases from V and 5 bases from J, with 10 bases in between. There are 14 residues in the CDR3. The CDR3 DNA follows: TGTGCCAGCAGCTTATTGGGGGCACACAATGAGCAGTTCTTC. Its translation: CASSLLGAHNEQFF.

V usage is TRBV11-2 and J usage is TRBJ2-5; 7 bases map to TRBD2. This CDR3 has 15 amino acids. Germline V gene sequence: CDR1 SGHAT, CDR2 FQNNGV. Losses at the gene ends were 1 base for V and 5 bases for J; bases not matched to a gene: 7. The CDR3 nucleotides read TGTGCCAGCAGCTTAGCCCTCGGGAGGATGGAGACCCAGTACTTC. It codes for CASSLALGRMETQYF.

This rearrangement joins TRBV7-2 to TRBJ2-3, with TRBD2 matching 10 bases. The CDR3 contains 15 residues. Germline loops: CDR1 SGHTA, CDR2 FQGNSA. Trimming cost V 1 base and J 4 bases; bases outside gene matches: 2. CDR3 bases: TGTGCCAGCAGCTTAGTAGCGGGAGGCTCAGATACGCAGTATTTT. It encodes CASSLVAGGSDTQYF.

This sequence joins TRBV2 and TRBJ2-3; no definite D call. The CDR3 spans 15 residues. The ends were cut back, 2 bases at V and 3 bases at J, with 12 bases in the middle. CDR1 is SNHLY, CDR2 FYNNEI, per germline. DNA of the CDR3: TGTGCCAGCAGTGAACGCGGTACTGGGACAGATACGCAGTATTTT. Translating it yields CASSERGTGTDTQYF.

This clone was counted once. The rearrangement links TRBV4-1 to TRBJ1-2; TRBD1 matches at 8 bases. This CDR3 spans 16 amino acids. The trim removed 3 bases at V and 1 base at J, leaving 7 bases unmatched. From germline, CDR1 is MGHRA and CDR2 YSYEKL. CDR3 DNA: TGCGCCAGCAGCCACGGCGACAGGGGATTTAACTATGGCTACACCTTC. Its translation is CASSHGDRGFNYGYTF.

This sequence joins TRBV28 and TRBJ1-4; unclear D gene. The CDR3 is 12 residues long. V shed 8 bases and J shed 6 bases, with 10 bases lying between them. Germline V gene sequence: CDR1 MDHEN, CDR2 SYDVKM. The CDR3 nucleotides read TGTGCCAGCCATACGCGGGATGAAAAACTGTTTTTT. Its protein is CASHTRDEKLFF.

The V gene is TRBV28, the J gene TRBJ2-7; 9 bases fit TRBD1. This CDR3 is 15 amino acids long. Germline V gives CDR1 MDHEN, CDR2 SYDVKM. Trimming took 2 bases from V and 0 from J; bases not matched to a gene: 2. The CDR3 is CASSLGQGYSYEQYF. CDR3 nucleotides: TGTGCCAGCAGTTTAGGACAGGGGTACTCCTACGAGCAGTACTTC.

The J gene is TRBJ2-1, the V gene TRBV12-5; 8 positions match TRBD2. The germline V gene has CDR1 LGHNT and CDR2 FRNRAP. Trimming removed 3 bases from V and 7 bases from J; junction bases left unmatched: 8. The CDR3 extends over 15 amino acids. For the CDR3, the DNA is TGTGCTAGTGGTTTCAGCGGGAGCAAGGTGAATGAGCAGTTCTTC. Translated: CASGFSGSKVNEQFF.

V gene TRBV18 combines with J gene TRBJ2-1, with 7 positions matching TRBD1. Germline lookup yields CDR1 KGHSH and CDR2 LQKENI. CDR3 length equals 13 residues. The V and J ends lost 0 bases and 8 bases, in that order; junction bases with no gene match: 1. The DNA of the CDR3 is TGTGCCAGCTCACCACCAGGGACAGATGAGCAGTTCTTC. Its translation is CASSPPGTDEQFF.

V usage is TRBV27 and J usage is TRBJ1-1, with 7 bases that match TRBD1. The CDR3 has 16 residues. Germline CDR1 and CDR2: MNHEY and SMNVEV (reference sequence). V was pared by 3 bases and J by 2 bases, with 9 bases of the junction left unmatched. CDR3 amino acids: CASSLSAGGRNTEAFF. The CDR3 bases are TGTGCCAGCAGTTTGAGCGCAGGGGGTAGAAACACTGAAGCTTTCTTT.

The gene calls are TRBV5-1 and TRBJ1-6, with TRBD1 identical over 10 bases. V shed 4 bases and J 8 bases; nucleotides not matched to a gene: 9. CDR1 and CDR2 (germline): SGHRS, YFSETQ. This CDR3 region has 16 residues. The CDR3 sequence: CASSPNSGTGDSPLHF. The CDR3 DNA follows: TGCGCCAGCAGCCCTAATTCCGGGACAGGGGATTCACCCCTCCACTTT.

V usage is TRBV28 and J usage is TRBJ2-7; 10 nucleotides align to TRBD1. V lost 2 bases to trimming and J lost 3 bases; unmatched junction nucleotides: 10. The CDR3 is 17 residues long. CDR1 and CDR2 from the germline V gene are MDHEN and SYDVKM. The CDR3 DNA follows: TGTGCCAGCAGTTTACCCCTCCGCCGGGACAGGGGCTACGAGCAGTACTTC. Its translation is CASSLPLRRDRGYEQYF.

The J gene is TRBJ2-7, the V gene TRBV20-1, with TRBD2 matching over 7 bases. The CDR3 consists of 11 residues. Losses at the gene ends were 5 bases for V and 7 bases for J; bases not matched to a gene: 5. CDR1 is DFQATT and CDR2 is SNEGSKA in the germline V gene (reference sequence). The CDR3 nucleotides read TGCAGTGCTGCGCGGGAGAGTGAGCAGTACTTC. As protein: CSAARESEQYF.

V is TRBV6-5 and J is TRBJ2-5; 8 nucleotides align to TRBD2. Germline V lookup: CDR1 MNHEY, CDR2 SVGAGI. The trim removed 5 bases at V and 4 bases at J, leaving 9 bases unmatched. The CDR3 contains 15 residues. The CDR3 DNA reads as TGTGCCAGCAGTCTTTCCAGCGGGAGTGGAGAGACCCAGTACTTC. Translation gives CASSLSSGSGETQYF.

The chain is built from TRBV10-3 and TRBJ1-6; a possible D gene is TRBD1 (5 bases). There are 15 residues in the CDR3. Trimming shortened V by 5 bases and J by 5 bases, and 13 bases separated the two germline ends. Germline-derived CDR1 and CDR2 are ENHRY and SYGVKD. The CDR3 loop reads CAISPGGMDNSPLHF. The CDR3 nucleotides read TGTGCCATCAGTCCGGGGGGGATGGATAATTCACCCCTCCACTTT.

V and J are TRBV24-1 and TRBJ1-2; 7 bases agree with TRBD1. The V and J ends lost 5 bases and 5 bases, in that order; junction bases with no gene match: 4. Germline V gene data show CDR1 as KGHDR and CDR2 as SFDVKD. The CDR3 sequence is 13 residues long. The CDR3 DNA is TGTGCCACCAGTGGAGGGGGCAAGTATGGCTACACCTTC. Its translation is CATSGGGKYGYTF.

The chain links TRBV6-5 to TRBJ2-2, with D unresolved. Trimming shortened V by 5 bases and J by 5 bases, and 12 bases separated the two germline ends. This CDR3 has 14 amino acids. In germline, CDR1 is MNHEY, CDR2 SVGAGI. CDR3 region: CASSNDERTGELFF. DNA for the CDR3: TGTGCCAGCAGTAACGACGAGAGGACCGGGGAGCTGTTTTTT.

The chain joins TRBV6-5 to TRBJ2-1, with 9 positions matching TRBD1. The CDR3 loop spans 14 amino acids. Trimming took 4 bases from V and 5 from J; bases not matched to a gene: 3. Germline-derived CDR1 and CDR2 are MNHEY and SVGAGI. CDR3 region: CASSFGTGNNEQFF. The CDR3, as DNA: TGTGCCAGCAGTTTCGGGACAGGGAACAATGAGCAGTTCTTC.

In this sample, this clone turned up once. This chain links TRBV16 with TRBJ2-7; a weak D match, TRBD1 (5 bases). The CDR3 runs 13 residues. Per germline, CDR1 KGHSY and CDR2 FQNENV. With 4 bases removed from V and 4 bases from J, the gap between germline ends came to 11 bases. CDR3 in amino acids: CASSPIQGYEQYF. The CDR3 bases are TGTGCCAGCAGCCCCATCCAGGGATACGAGCAGTACTTC.

CDR3 region: CAWSGGSLYF. The CDR3 nucleotides are TGTGCCTGGAGTGGAGGGTCACTGTACTTC. The chain is built from TRBV30 and TRBJ2-7; tentatively, D is TRBD2 (5 bases). The CDR3 has 10 amino acids. The germline CDR1 and CDR2 sequences are GTSNPN and SVGIG (reference sequence). V lost 1 base and J 12 bases, leaving 10 bases between the germline ends.

The gene calls are TRBV7-3 and TRBJ1-2, with 8 bases identical to TRBD1. The germline V gene encodes CDR1 SGHTA and CDR2 FQGTGA. The CDR3 sequence is 13 residues long. V trimming: 5 bases; J trimming: 6 bases; junction bases outside the gene matches: 5. CDR3 region: CASSQDRDDGYTF. The CDR3 coding sequence is TGTGCCAGCAGCCAGGACAGGGATGATGGCTACACCTTC.

This chain uses TRBV5-5 with TRBJ2-7; a possible D gene is TRBD1 (6 bases). Trimming cost V 1 base and J 5 bases, with 19 bases left between them. Germline CDR1 reads SGHKS; CDR2 reads YYEKEE (reference sequence). This CDR3 comprises 16 residues. CDR3 region: CASSLRRGTGSDEQYF. The CDR3 coding sequence is TGTGCCAGCAGCTTGCGCAGGGGTACGGGGTCGGACGAGCAGTACTTC.

The chain links TRBV13 to TRBJ1-1; D not certain. Per germline, CDR1 PRHDT and CDR2 FYEKMQ (reference sequence). This CDR3 has 12 residues. Between the trimmed V and J ends, which lost 9 bases and 6 bases, there was a span of 14 bases. CDR3: CARSSEGPEAFF. The CDR3 DNA follows: TGTGCCAGGAGTTCGGAGGGCCCTGAAGCTTTCTTT.

This chain uses TRBV7-3 with TRBJ2-2; 7 nucleotides match TRBD2. Germline CDR1 SGHTA, CDR2 FQGTGA. J lost 0 bases, V lost 4 bases, and 2 bases had no gene match. CDR3 size: 15 residues. The CDR3 DNA is TGTGCCAGCAGCTCCGGACTAGCGAACACCGGGGAGCTGTTTTTT. It translates to CASSSGLANTGELFF.